The T cell receptor beta chain under discussion was sequenced for a study of cytomegalovirus exposure and HLA in healthy donors. Findings and caveats of the study: A later look showed TCR association rates differing by HLA locus, highest for DRB1 and lowest for HLA-C. When analyzed later, a missense DCLRE1C variant was found to be linked to TCR beta V- and J-gene trimming.

The PCR used 60 Vbeta and 13 Jbeta primers. The protocol was immunoSEQ multiplex PCR, while the TCRdb copy is restricted to in-frame clones and leaves out a portion. This sample's clone table lists 20,000 to 25,000 clones. About this clone itself: The antigen is unknown.

The specimen sequenced was PBMCs. The clonotype was recovered from a male donor in good health and CMV-seropositive.

The CDR3 bases are TGTGCCAGTAGTTTCCCCTCTAGCGGGGGGGCCGGAGAGACCCAGTACTTC. Translating it yields CASSFPSSGGAGETQYF. V is TRBV19 and J is TRBJ2-5; the match to TRBD2 covers 12 bases. Per the germline V gene, CDR1 is LNHDA and CDR2 is SQIVND (reference sequence). V dropped 5 bases and J dropped 4; count of bases not matched to a gene: 11. CDR3 length equals 17 residues.